This entry lists 13 T cell receptor beta chains sequenced from one sample in a study of blood T cell repertoires in COVID-19. Sequencing was performed with immunoSEQ multiplex PCR; in TCRdb, only in-frame clones are kept and a portion is missing. The table records about 300,000 clones, around 85% of them present only once. Sequenced: peripheral blood. The source of these receptors is a human donor with COVID-19, enrolled during active disease. The donor label of this sample is uncertain.

This chain's CDR3 is CASSLATGEQSYTF. In nucleotides, the CDR3 is TGTGCCAGCAGCTTAGCAACAGGGGAGCAAAGCTACACCTTC. This chain connects TRBV7-9 to TRBJ1-2; 7 bases fit TRBD1. The V segment lost 0 bases and the J segment 9 bases; nucleotides outside the gene matches: 7. Germline-derived CDR1 and CDR2 are SEHNR and FQNEAQ (reference sequence). This CDR3 has 14 residues.

The chain joins TRBV5-6 to TRBJ2-3; 8 bases map to TRBD1. This CDR3 is built from 15 residues. Germline assignment: CDR1 SGHDT and CDR2 YYEEEE. With 4 bases clipped from V and 2 bases from J, the junction kept 6 bases outside the gene matches. The CDR3 DNA follows: TGTGCCAGCAGCCGCGGACAGGGTAACACAGATACGCAGTATTTT. This gives the protein CASSRGQGNTDTQYF.

J is TRBJ1-1 and V is TRBV15; a possible D gene is TRBD1 (5 bases). Trimming pared 2 bases from V and 1 base from J, leaving 17 bases between. The CDR3 spans 17 residues. CDR1 is LNHNV, CDR2 YYDKDF, per germline (reference sequence). In DNA form, the CDR3 reads TGTGCCACCAGCAGAAATACAGGTCCCGGTGGGAACACTGAAGCTTTCTTT. Amino acids: CATSRNTGPGGNTEAFF.

The chain recombines TRBV3-1 (or the pseudogene TRBV3-2) with TRBJ2-1, with 7 positions matching TRBD2. The CDR3 extends over 15 amino acids. Germline CDR1 LGHDT, CDR2 YNNKEL (reference sequence). V trimming: 4 bases; J trimming: 4 bases; junction bases outside the gene matches: 7. The CDR3 is CASSLRELGYNEQFF. CDR3 coding DNA: TGTGCCAGCAGCCTGCGGGAGTTAGGTTACAATGAGCAGTTCTTC.

This sequence joins TRBV6-5 and TRBJ1-1; TRBD1 agrees at 8 bases. The length of the CDR3 is 15 residues. Unmatched junction bases numbered 10, after V lost 5 bases and J lost 5 bases. CDR1 is MNHEY, CDR2 SVGAGI, per germline. CDR3: CASSHPGQGGTEAFF. The CDR3 DNA follows: TGTGCCAGCAGTCACCCCGGACAGGGAGGAACTGAAGCTTTCTTT.

J is TRBJ2-3 and V is TRBV4-1; 11 bases agree with TRBD2. The V gene end was trimmed by 3 bases and the J gene end by 6 bases; junction bases not matched to a gene: 11. Germline CDR1 MGHRA, CDR2 YSYEKL. This CDR3 is 17 amino acids long. The CDR3: CASSQDQFSGRADTQYF. CDR3 bases: TGCGCCAGCAGCCAGGACCAGTTTAGCGGGAGGGCGGATACGCAGTATTTT.

V is TRBV5-1 and J is TRBJ2-7, with 10 positions matching TRBD1. The CDR3 totals 13 residues. After removal of 4 bases from V and 5 bases from J, the junction contained 3 bases not matched to a gene. Germline V lookup: CDR1 SGHRS, CDR2 YFSETQ. CDR3 DNA sequence: TGCGCCAGCAGCCCGGACAGGGGGAACGAGCAGTACTTC. Its translation: CASSPDRGNEQYF.

This rearrangement joins TRBV28 to TRBJ2-1; D is unresolved. V was trimmed by 6 bases and J by 7 bases, leaving 7 bases between them. The CDR3 runs 11 residues. Per germline, CDR1 MDHEN and CDR2 SYDVKM. The CDR3 reads CASSSRNEQFF. The CDR3 DNA sequence: TGTGCCAGCAGCTCGAGGAATGAGCAGTTCTTC.

The chain combines TRBV7-8 with TRBJ1-2; D gene ambiguous. The CDR3 covers 14 residues. With 5 bases removed from V and 5 bases from J, the gap between germline ends came to 15 bases. Per germline, CDR1 SGHVS and CDR2 FQNEAQ. For the CDR3, the DNA is TGTGCCAGCAGCGTCCGGGAAGCTTATTATGGCTACACCTTC. Translation gives CASSVREAYYGYTF. The entire variable domain, with the rest obtained from reference TRBV7-8 and TRBJ1-2, is as follows: GAGVSQSPRYKVAKRGQDVALRCDPISGHVSLFWYQQALGQGPEFLTYFQNEAQLDKSGLPSDRFFAERPEGSVSTLKIQRTQQEDSAVYLCASSVREAYYGYTFGSGTRLTVV.

The V call is TRBV7-3, the J call TRBJ2-3; a possible D gene is TRBD2 (6 bases). CDR3 length: 17 amino acids. Germline CDR1 and CDR2: SGHTA and FQGTGA. The V and J ends lost 1 base and 4 bases respectively, with 18 bases between them. The CDR3, as DNA: TGTGCCAGCAGCTTAATGGGGGAGGTTGGTCTGGCAGATACGCAGTATTTT. Translating it yields CASSLMGEVGLADTQYF.

The V and J genes are TRBV4-1 and TRBJ1-2; D gene ambiguous. CDR1 MGHRA and CDR2 YSYEKL come from the germline V gene. This CDR3 has 14 residues. Trimming left V 4 bases short and J 7 bases short, with 16 bases between. CDR3 sequence: CASSPLGGGRGYTF. CDR3 nucleotides: TGCGCCAGCAGCCCCCTTGGAGGAGGTCGTGGCTACACCTTC.

In its sample, this clone was seen once. The chain couples TRBV7-8 to TRBJ2-4, with D perhaps TRBD1 (5 bases). Trimming removed 2 bases at V and 6 bases at J, with 8 bases between. This CDR3 has 13 residues. Per germline, CDR1 SGHVS and CDR2 FQNEAQ. CDR3 protein: CASSLTDRNIQYF. The CDR3 nucleotides are TGTGCCAGCAGCTTAACCGACAGAAACATTCAGTACTTC.

V and J are TRBV24-1 and TRBJ2-2; no clear D gene. The germline gives CDR1 KGHDR, CDR2 SFDVKD. The length of the CDR3 is 16 residues. Trimming cost V 0 bases and J 1 base, with 8 bases left between them. CDR3 DNA: TGTGCCACCAGTGATTTGTTCGGTCAGAACACCGGGGAGCTGTTTTTT. Residues: CATSDLFGQNTGELFF.